This T cell receptor (beta chain) emerged from a study of blood T cell repertoires in COVID-19. Methods used by the authors: Amplifying reference gene primers gave estimates of nucleated cell counts. Sequencing used immunoSEQ multiplex PCR; TCRdb keeps in-frame clones, though not all of them. That table gives V, J and clone size, and the DNA gave D and trimming. The sample shows about 180,000 clones, 75% to 90% of them seen only once. This clone appeared once. Trimming shortened V by 6 bases and J by 4 bases, and 18 bases separated the two germline ends. This CDR3 is built from 15 residues. The germline gives CDR1 MNHNY, CDR2 SVGAGI (reference sequence).

This chain connects TRBV6-6 to TRBJ1-2; D call uncertain. Sequences were obtained from PBMCs or T cells enriched from blood (not recorded which). This receptor was taken from a woman aged 40 to 50 with acute COVID-19. The CDR3: CASRPHRYGGYGYTF. DNA of the CDR3: TGTGCCAGCAGGCCTCATCGCTACGGAGGCTATGGCTACACCTTC.